This T cell receptor (beta chain) was documented in a study of molecular identifiers for immune sequencing clone quantification. Regarding the study as a whole: Detectable among approximately 930,000 naive cells, according to reports, was Jurkat TCR RNA spiked in from one cell. Effector cells kept over 98% of their molecules in clones above 20 RNA copies, while naive cells kept under 1% there. Clone sizes that are highly expanded could be underestimated when identical TCR molecules share a barcode.

The germline V gene encodes CDR1 MDHEN and CDR2 SYDVKM. This CDR3 contains 14 residues. Trimming took 8 bases from V and 4 from J; bases not matched to a gene: 8. Previously described methods and listed TCR primers were employed for the bulk TCR libraries. TCRdb analysed the PCR reads with MiXCR anew, one entry per CDR3 protein. The sample records about 510,000 distinct CDR3 sequences, 20% to 25% being singletons. As for this clonotype: Its antigen is not known.

The origin of this receptor is a human donor in good health. Some libraries in this study had Jurkat cell RNA spiked in. The rearrangement joins TRBV28 to TRBJ2-1; 7 nucleotides agree with TRBD2. Sequenced: naive CD8+ T cells from blood, with Jurkat cell RNA spiked in. The subset here: FACS-sorted CD8+CD4-CCR7+CD45RA+ naive T cells. CDR3 sequence: CASGAGLPYNEQFF. For the CDR3, the DNA is TGTGCCAGCGGAGCGGGATTACCTTACAATGAGCAGTTCTTC.